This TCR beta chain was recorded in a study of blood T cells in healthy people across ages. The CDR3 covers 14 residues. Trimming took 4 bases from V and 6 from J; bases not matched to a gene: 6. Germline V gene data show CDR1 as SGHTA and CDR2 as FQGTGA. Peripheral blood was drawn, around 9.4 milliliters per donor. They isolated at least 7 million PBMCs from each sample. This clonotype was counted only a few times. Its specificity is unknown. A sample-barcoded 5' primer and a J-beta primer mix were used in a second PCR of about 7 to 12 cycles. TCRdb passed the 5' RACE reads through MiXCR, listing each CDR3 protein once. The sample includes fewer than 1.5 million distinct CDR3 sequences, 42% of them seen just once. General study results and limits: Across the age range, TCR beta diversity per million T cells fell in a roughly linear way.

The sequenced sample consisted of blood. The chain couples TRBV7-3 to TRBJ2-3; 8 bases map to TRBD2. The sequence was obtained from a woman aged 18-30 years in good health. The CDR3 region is CASSSGGVGDTQYF. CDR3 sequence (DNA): TGTGCCAGCAGCTCGGGGGGGGTCGGGGATACGCAGTATTTT.